Shown below are 26 T cell receptor beta chains from a single sample sequenced in a study of blood T cell repertoires in COVID-19. Libraries were prepared by immunoSEQ multiplex PCR; TCRdb keeps only in-frame clonotypes and omits some of them. Of over 120,000 clones listed, around nine tenths are singletons. Sequenced sample: peripheral blood. Receptors originate from a woman in her 50s with active or convalescent COVID-19.

V usage is TRBV30 and J usage is TRBJ2-5; TRBD2 aligns across 8 bases. The CDR3 has 15 residues. With 3 bases clipped from V and 6 bases from J, the junction kept 12 bases outside the gene matches. CDR1 and CDR2 (germline): GTSNPN, SVGIG (reference sequence). The CDR3 DNA reads as TGTGCCTGGAGGGGTACTAGCGGAGAGCCGAAGACCCAGTACTTC. Encoded protein: CAWRGTSGEPKTQYF.

The V gene is TRBV9, the J gene TRBJ2-1, with 8 bases that match TRBD2. This CDR3 has 14 residues. V shed 1 base and J 9 bases; nucleotides not matched to a gene: 6. Germline loops: CDR1 SGDLS, CDR2 YYNGEE. This CDR3 reads CASSVLGLVGEQFF. Written as DNA, the CDR3 is TGTGCCAGCAGCGTACTGGGACTAGTGGGTGAGCAGTTCTTC.

This chain links TRBV30 with TRBJ1-3; D is ambiguous. Germline CDR1 reads GTSNPN; CDR2 reads SVGIG (reference sequence). V was pared by 2 bases and J by 1 base, with 9 bases between. The CDR3 contains 14 residues. CDR3: CAWSTTESGNTIYF. As DNA, the CDR3 is TGTGCCTGGAGTACGACTGAGTCTGGAAACACCATATATTTT.

This clone was found a few times. Here the CDR3 reads CASSPGYQPQHF. The CDR3 DNA follows: TGTGCCAGCAGTCCAGGTTATCAGCCCCAGCATTTT. The V and J genes are TRBV6-5 and TRBJ1-5; D gene ambiguous. With 5 bases removed from V and 5 bases from J, the gap between germline ends came to 7 bases. Germline V gene data show CDR1 as MNHEY and CDR2 as SVGAGI. The CDR3 has 12 amino acids.

The table lists this clone with a count of one. The genes are TRBV3-1 (or the pseudogene TRBV3-2) and TRBJ2-1, with 15 nucleotides matching TRBD2. Trimming at V came to 1 base and at J to 14 bases, leaving 3 bases not matched to a gene. Per germline, CDR1 LGHDT and CDR2 YNNKEL (reference sequence). CDR3 size: 14 residues. The CDR3 loop is CASSQGTSGRAEFF. For the CDR3, the DNA is TGTGCCAGCAGCCAAGGGACTAGCGGGAGGGCCGAGTTCTTC.

V is TRBV6-1 and J is TRBJ1-6, with a tentative D call TRBD1 (5 bases). With 6 bases removed from V and 10 bases from J, the gap between germline ends came to 16 bases. The CDR3 loop spans 14 amino acids. Germline CDR1 is MNHNS and CDR2 is SASEGT. Written as DNA, the CDR3 is TGTGCCAGCAGCCACCTCGGGGGTTTCTCACCCCTCCACTTT. Translated: CASSHLGGFSPLHF.

V gene TRBV7-2 combines with J gene TRBJ2-2; a possible D gene is TRBD1 (6 bases). The germline V gene encodes CDR1 SGHTA and CDR2 FQGNSA. The V end was cut by 6 bases, the J end by 6 bases, with 11 bases between. The CDR3 contains 13 residues. The CDR3 DNA reads as TGTGCCAGCAGTCGCACAGGGCCCGGGGAGCTGTTTTTT. Protein: CASSRTGPGELFF.

This chain connects TRBV19 to TRBJ1-1; 10 bases line up with TRBD1. The junction had 7 bases not matched to a gene; V was cut back by 6 bases and J by 6 bases. The CDR3 loop spans 14 amino acids. The germline gives CDR1 LNHDA, CDR2 SQIVND (reference sequence). CDR3 nucleotides: TGTGCCAGTAGGGGACAGGGGAGGTCGGCTGAAGCTTTCTTT. This codes for CASRGQGRSAEAFF.

The chain carries TRBV9 and TRBJ2-1; TRBD1 matches 8 bases. CDR1 is SGDLS, CDR2 YYNGEE, per germline. This CDR3 has 20 amino acids. After removal of 0 bases from V and 5 bases from J, the junction contained 19 bases not matched to a gene. CDR3 DNA: TGTGCCAGCAGCGTAGCCCATGGGACAGGCCGATCAACCAGGAACAATGAGCAGTTCTTC. Its translation: CASSVAHGTGRSTRNNEQFF.

This rearrangement joins TRBV14 to TRBJ2-1; D not certain. The CDR3 contains 12 residues. V lost 0 bases to trimming and J lost 8 bases, with 5 bases between them. Germline values: CDR1 SGHDN, CDR2 FVKESK. The CDR3 nucleotides read TGTGCCAGCAGCCAAGAGAGCGATGAGCAGTTCTTC. Translating it yields CASSQESDEQFF.

The chain recombines TRBV7-3 with TRBJ1-6; possible D gene TRBD1, 6 bases. The V end lost 4 bases, the J end lost 6 bases, and 13 bases lay between the germline ends. The CDR3 sequence is 15 residues long. CDR1 is SGHTA and CDR2 is FQGTGA in the germline V gene. This chain's CDR3 is CASSSQGGSNSPLHF. CDR3 nucleotides: TGTGCCAGCAGCTCCCAAGGGGGATCTAATTCACCCCTCCACTTT.

This sequence joins TRBV5-6 and TRBJ2-4; D not certain. CDR1 is SGHDT, CDR2 YYEEEE, per germline. V dropped 0 bases and J dropped 7 bases, with 5 bases sitting between them. This CDR3 contains 12 residues. In DNA form, the CDR3 reads TGTGCCAGCAGCTTGGTCGGGAACATTCAGTACTTC. Translation gives CASSLVGNIQYF.

The rearrangement uses TRBV28 and TRBJ1-2; possibly TRBD1 for D (6 bases). Germline V lookup: CDR1 MDHEN, CDR2 SYDVKM. V lost 6 bases, J lost 1 base, and 12 bases lay in between. The CDR3 is made up of 14 amino acids. The CDR3 loop reads CASRVAGVNYGYTF. The CDR3 nucleotides are TGTGCCAGCAGGGTCGCAGGGGTTAACTATGGCTACACCTTC.

The V call is TRBV4-1, the J call TRBJ2-7; D is unclear. Germline V gene lookup returns CDR1 MGHRA and CDR2 YSYEKL. Trimming took off 1 base at V and 1 base at J, with 8 bases between the two ends. The CDR3 consists of 14 residues. CDR3 sequence: CASSQGHSSYEQYF. The DNA for the CDR3 is TGCGCCAGCAGCCAAGGTCACAGTTCCTACGAGCAGTACTTC.

This clone was observed once. The CDR3 DNA follows: TGTGCCAGCAGCCAAGCAGGTGGGTTCACTGAAGCTTTCTTT. It translates to CASSQAGGFTEAFF. This rearrangement joins TRBV3-1 (or the pseudogene TRBV3-2) to TRBJ1-1; D remains ambiguous. The CDR3 covers 14 residues. Germline assignment: CDR1 LGHDT and CDR2 YNNKEL (reference sequence). Between the trimmed V and J ends, which lost 1 base and 4 bases, there was a span of 10 bases.

The V and J genes are TRBV11-2 and TRBJ2-2, with TRBD2 identical over 13 bases. The germline CDR1 and CDR2 sequences are SGHAT and FQNNGV. The V and J ends lost 6 bases and 6 bases, in that order; junction bases with no gene match: 4. CDR3 length equals 15 residues. The chain's CDR3 is CASSLLAGGPGELFF. CDR3 coding DNA: TGTGCCAGCAGTTTACTAGCGGGAGGGCCCGGGGAGCTGTTTTTT.

This chain connects TRBV21-1 to TRBJ2-3; the table's D call TRBD1 went unverified against the DNA. TRBV21-1 is reported as a pseudogene. The CDR3 has 16 residues. Here the CDR3 DNA reads TGTGCCAGCAGCAAAGATGGGGGACAGCGCACAGATACGCAGTATTTT. Translation gives CASSKDGGQRTDTQYF.

This chain joins TRBV2 and TRBJ2-1, with 8 bases matching TRBD1. The CDR3 has 15 amino acids. In germline, CDR1 is SNHLY, CDR2 FYNNEI. With 0 bases clipped from V and 9 bases from J, the junction kept 7 bases outside the gene matches. In DNA, the CDR3 is TGTGCCAGCAGTGAAGCTCGGACAGGGATGGGTGAGCAGTTCTTC. It encodes CASSEARTGMGEQFF.

The chain links TRBV5-1 to TRBJ1-2, with D perhaps TRBD1 (6 bases). V was cut by 4 bases and J by 0 bases, with 16 bases left in between. The CDR3 loop spans 16 amino acids. Germline CDR1 SGHRS, CDR2 YFSETQ. The CDR3 sequence is CASSGSGAVANYGYTF. CDR3 bases: TGCGCCAGCAGCGGGTCAGGGGCAGTAGCTAACTATGGCTACACCTTC.

The chain links TRBV9 to TRBJ2-3; D unresolved. Germline CDR1 and CDR2: SGDLS and YYNGEE. V shed 0 bases and J shed 5 bases, with 4 bases lying between them. The CDR3 consists of 12 residues. CDR3 residues: CASSVGGDTQYF. The CDR3 DNA reads TGTGCCAGCAGCGTAGGAGGAGATACGCAGTATTTT.

The chain links TRBV9 to TRBJ2-1; possible D gene TRBD2, 7 bases. Germline V lookup: CDR1 SGDLS, CDR2 YYNGEE. Deletions cut 0 bases from V and 7 bases from J, with 20 bases between. The CDR3 runs 17 residues. DNA for the CDR3: TGTGCCAGCAGCGTAGCTTGGGGCGGGGGCATACAGAATGAGCAGTTCTTC. Its protein product is CASSVAWGGGIQNEQFF.

The chain employs TRBV18 and TRBJ1-4; tentatively, D is TRBD1 (5 bases). V lost 5 bases and J 7 bases, leaving 14 bases between the germline ends. Per the germline V gene, CDR1 is KGHSH and CDR2 is LQKENI. This CDR3 has 14 residues. Here the CDR3 reads CASSRGPGPEKLFF. The CDR3 bases are TGTGCCAGCTCAAGGGGTCCAGGCCCTGAAAAACTGTTTTTT.

This chain uses TRBV15 with TRBJ2-1, with 7 bases fitting TRBD2. The CDR3 contains 15 residues. V dropped 0 bases and J dropped 7; count of bases not matched to a gene: 6. Per the germline V gene, CDR1 is LNHNV and CDR2 is YYDKDF (reference sequence). The CDR3: CATSRDPAAGNEQFF. CDR3 coding DNA: TGTGCCACCAGCAGAGATCCGGCAGCGGGGAATGAGCAGTTCTTC.

The chain uses TRBV7-2 and TRBJ2-1, with D possibly being TRBD1 (6 bases). This CDR3 comprises 15 residues. Looked up from germline, CDR1 is SGHTA and CDR2 is FQGNSA. V was trimmed by 6 bases and J by 7 bases, leaving 19 bases between them. The CDR3 DNA is TGTGCCAGCAGTCAACAGGGAAGAGACACGAATGAGCAGTTCTTC. This codes for CASSQQGRDTNEQFF.

The rearrangement uses TRBV5-8 and TRBJ1-2, with D perhaps matching TRBD1 (5 bases). The CDR3 is 15 residues long. CDR1 and CDR2 from the germline V gene are SGHTS and YDEGEE. Trimming pared 1 base from V and 2 bases from J, leaving 12 bases between. CDR3 sequence reads: CASSLMLRANYGYTF. The CDR3 DNA is TGTGCCAGCAGCTTGATGCTCAGGGCCAACTATGGCTACACCTTC.

CDR3 amino acids: CASSIGGTGDEKLFF. CDR3 coding DNA: TGTGCCAGTAGTATAGGCGGGACAGGGGATGAAAAACTGTTTTTT. The chain employs TRBV19 and TRBJ1-4; 10 nucleotides match TRBD1. In germline, CDR1 is LNHDA, CDR2 SQIVND (reference sequence). V trimming: 1 base; J trimming: 6 bases; junction bases outside the gene matches: 2. The CDR3 spans 15 residues.